The 16 T cell receptor beta chains in this list originate from one sample, sequenced in a study of T cells in Graves' hyperthyroidism and ophthalmopathy. Authors of the study amplified TCR beta CDR3 regions from RNA transcripts. Researchers ran a first-round RT-PCR on the TCR CDR3 using the HTBI primer set. TCRdb processed the multiplex PCR reads anew with MiXCR; each CDR3 protein has one entry. The sample carries approximately 510,000 distinct CDR3 sequences, approximately 48% recorded once. Sequenced input: peripheral blood or thyroid tissue (not recorded which). These TCRs come from an adult woman with Graves' disease, either hyperthyroidism or ophthalmopathy (not recorded which).

This clonotype occurred a few times. The rearrangement joins TRBV10-3 to TRBJ2-5, with 7 nucleotides matching TRBD2. V trimming: 4 bases; J trimming: 3 bases; junction bases outside the gene matches: 5. The germline CDR1 and CDR2 sequences are ENHRY and SYGVKD. This CDR3 has 14 residues. The CDR3 sequence: CAISAGGSEETQYF. CDR3 nucleotides: TGTGCCATCAGTGCGGGGGGTTCGGAAGAGACCCAGTACTTC.

This chain uses TRBV5-5 with TRBJ1-3; possibly TRBD1 for D (5 bases). Germline V gene data show CDR1 as SGHKS and CDR2 as YYEKEE (reference sequence). V was shortened by 2 bases and J by 12 bases, with 6 bases between the two germline ends. The CDR3 has 10 amino acids. In DNA form, the CDR3 reads TGTGCCAGCAGCTTTGACAGCATATATTTT. This encodes CASSFDSIYF.

This chain uses TRBV15 with TRBJ1-2; maybe TRBD1 (5 bases). This CDR3 is built from 12 residues. Germline V gene lookup returns CDR1 LNHNV and CDR2 YYDKDF (reference sequence). The V end was cut by 0 bases, the J end by 8 bases, with 7 bases between. CDR3 bases: TGTGCCACCAGCAGAGAAGGGGAGGGCTACACCTTC. This translates into CATSREGEGYTF.

Of note for this clonotype: An end of the junction differs from the germline gene, which may be a read error. The chain recombines TRBV15 with TRBJ1-1, with 7 positions matching TRBD1. The V gene's germline CDR1 is LNHNV and CDR2 YYDKDF (reference sequence). This CDR3 is 16 amino acids long. For the CDR3, the DNA is TGTGCCAGCAGCCCTATTGACAGGGTCCAGAACACTGAAGCTTTCTTT. Translating gives CASSPIDRVQNTEAFF.

This chain links TRBV7-2 with TRBJ2-7; 13 bases map to TRBD2. V dropped 5 bases and J dropped 5; count of bases not matched to a gene: 6. The CDR3 extends over 15 amino acids. Per germline, CDR1 SGHTA and CDR2 FQGNSA. In DNA form, the CDR3 reads TGTGCCAGCAGCCCGGGACTAGCGGGACGGGACGAGCAGTACTTC. It codes for CASSPGLAGRDEQYF.

The rearrangement uses TRBV10-3 and TRBJ2-7, with D tentatively TRBD1 (6 bases). CDR1 ENHRY and CDR2 SYGVKD come from the germline V gene. This CDR3 has 15 amino acids. V was pared by 2 bases and J by 2 bases, with 13 bases between. The DNA for the CDR3 is TGTGCCATCAGTGAGGCCAGCAGGGGCCCCTACGAGCAGTACTTC. Residues: CAISEASRGPYEQYF.

Only a few counts were recorded for this clonotype. The chain employs TRBV7-3 and TRBJ2-7; D is unclear. CDR1 and CDR2 (germline): SGHTA, FQGTGA. Trimming pared 1 base from V and 5 bases from J, leaving 18 bases between. The CDR3 is 16 amino acids. The CDR3 DNA reads TGTGCCAGCAGCTTAATAGCCTTCGGCGAGGTAGACGAGCAGTACTTC. It specifies CASSLIAFGEVDEQYF.

The chain employs TRBV15 and TRBJ2-3, with TRBD2 as a possible D gene (5 bases). The V and J ends lost 5 bases and 4 bases respectively, with 10 bases between them. Germline V gives CDR1 LNHNV, CDR2 YYDKDF (reference sequence). CDR3 length: 13 residues. The CDR3 spells CATSSRGSDTQYF. CDR3 nucleotides: TGTGCCACCAGCTCACGGGGATCAGATACGCAGTATTTT.

The sample holds many counts of this clonotype. The chain uses TRBV7-2 and TRBJ1-5; D is unclear. Trimming took off 1 base at V and 4 bases at J, with 5 bases between the two ends. The germline gives CDR1 SGHTA, CDR2 FQGNSA. The CDR3 has 13 amino acids. In DNA, the CDR3 is TGTGCCAGCAGCTTAGTGGTAAATCAGCCCCAGCATTTT. As protein: CASSLVVNQPQHF. The full variable domain, with the rest looked up from reference TRBV7-2 and TRBJ1-5, is GAGVSQSPSNKVTEKGKDVELRCDPISGHTALYWYRQSLGQGLEFLIYFQGNSAPDKSGLPSDRFSAERTGGSVSTLTIQRTQQEDSAVYLCASSLVVNQPQHFGDGTRLSIL.

The chain is built from TRBV24-1 and TRBJ1-2; D is possibly TRBD1 (5 bases). Germline CDR1 and CDR2: KGHDR and SFDVKD. The CDR3 is made up of 14 amino acids. V dropped 5 bases and J dropped 7 bases, with 16 bases sitting between them. CDR3 in amino acids: CATSASSGVGGYTF. DNA of the CDR3: TGTGCCACCAGTGCATCCTCGGGGGTAGGTGGCTACACCTTC.

This clonotype was seen repeatedly, ten times or more. The CDR3, as DNA: TGCGCCAGCAGCTTGACCTACTCTGGGGCCAACGTCCTGACTTTC. As protein: CASSLTYSGANVLTF. The rearrangement links TRBV5-1 to TRBJ2-6, with D unresolved. CDR1 and CDR2 from the germline V gene are SGHRS and YFSETQ. The CDR3 length is 15 residues. The V and J ends lost 1 base and 0 bases respectively, with 5 bases between them.

The chain carries TRBV15 and TRBJ1-2; D perhaps matches TRBD1 (5 bases). Trimming stripped 3 bases from V and 8 bases from J, with 13 bases between. CDR1 and CDR2 (germline): LNHNV, YYDKDF (reference sequence). The CDR3 has 13 residues. The CDR3 DNA reads TGTGCCACCAGCAGCTTGGGGCTTCGGGGCTACACCTTC. Amino acids: CATSSLGLRGYTF.

This clonotype was counted at least ten times. The V gene is TRBV4-2, the J gene TRBJ2-7; D remains ambiguous. The CDR3 runs 14 residues. V lost 4 bases and J lost 0, with 10 bases in between. Per germline, CDR1 LGHNA and CDR2 YNFKEQ. The CDR3 loop reads CASSLDHSSYEQYF. CDR3 in DNA: TGTGCCAGCAGCCTCGACCATAGCTCCTACGAGCAGTACTTC.

The chain couples TRBV20-1 to TRBJ2-5, with D perhaps assigned TRBD1 or TRBD2 (5 bases each). Near its end, the DNA agrees better with TRBJ2-7, so the J call may be wrong. CDR1 DFQATT and CDR2 SNEGSKA come from the germline V gene (reference sequence). The CDR3 is 14 amino acids. The DNA for the CDR3 is TGCAGTGCTTTGAGGGCAGGGAGTTGGAACGAGCAGTACTTC. It yields the protein CSALRAGSWNEQYF.

This clonotype came up many times. V and J are TRBV7-9 and TRBJ1-5; D ambiguous. Trimming cost V 7 bases and J 0 bases, with 31 bases left between them. Germline CDR1 and CDR2: SEHNR and FQNEAQ (reference sequence). This CDR3 is built from 21 residues. CDR3 bases: TGTGCCAGCATCAAATCAAATCGATGGTCAGGTAACGACTATAGCAATCAGCCCCAGCATTTT. It translates to CASIKSNRWSGNDYSNQPQHF.

This chain connects TRBV6-8 to TRBJ2-5, with D perhaps matching TRBD2 (6 bases). Looked up from germline, CDR1 is MNHGY and CDR2 is SAAAGT. The CDR3 runs to 11 residues. With 7 bases removed from V and 4 bases from J, the gap between germline ends came to 7 bases. The CDR3 reads CASNGGETQYF. DNA of the CDR3: TGTGCCAGCAACGGGGGAGAGACCCAGTACTTC.